This T cell receptor beta chain was identified during a study of human T cells and chemical hapten exposure. About the research overall: TCR yields per sample varied, mainly owing to small pooled library volume differences. Overall study findings and caveats: There was no change with DPC sensitization in TCRs above 1 in 1000 frequency.

Blood, whole and unfractionated, served as the source for total RNA extraction. One entry per CDR3 protein, called by TCRdb with MiXCR from the 5' RACE reads. Here the sample spans roughly 82,000 distinct CDR3 sequences, roughly 15% being singletons. V lost 1 base and J lost 1; bases outside the gene matches: 6. The germline V gene has CDR1 SGHAT and CDR2 FQNNGV. The CDR3 loop spans 18 amino acids. Concerning this clonotype: Antigen specificity is unknown.

This clonotype was sampled from a female donor in good health. The V gene is TRBV11-2, the J gene TRBJ2-1, with 11 bases aligning to TRBD2. This CDR3 reads CASSLAPTSGGSYNEQFF. CDR3 nucleotides: TGTGCCAGCAGCTTAGCCCCCACTAGCGGGGGTTCCTACAATGAGCAGTTCTTC.